The present entry profiles one T cell receptor beta chain with its context. In the study's own analysis: Cell counts per sample came from amplifying reference gene primers. The repertoire was sequenced with immunoSEQ multiplex PCR; TCRdb's copy has only in-frame clones and lacks some. D and trimming come from the DNA, and the V and J calls and clone size come from that table. The sample yields 250,000 or so clones, 86% seen once. This sample was included in a study of blood T cell repertoires in COVID-19. CDR3 length: 13 residues. Germline lookup yields CDR1 MDHEN and CDR2 SYDVKM. Germline trimming cut 6 bases from V and 7 bases from J; bases unmatched to any gene: 4.

The source of this sequence is a man at least 80 years old with acute or convalescent COVID-19. The material sequenced was peripheral blood. This rearrangement joins TRBV28 to TRBJ2-7, with 12 bases fitting TRBD2. CDR3: CASRTSGSSEQYF. DNA for the CDR3: TGTGCCAGCAGGACTAGCGGGAGTTCGGAGCAGTACTTC.